The 20 T cell receptor beta chains in this list originate from one sample, sequenced in a study of T cells in localized non-small cell lung cancer. Assay: immunoSEQ multiplex PCR; the TCRdb copy retains only in-frame clones and omits some. This sample carries about 82,000 clones, around 81% of them seen once, and the ten largest clones take around 21%. The specimen comprised PBMCs, sampled before any cancer treatment. These receptors all stem from a man between 40 and 69 years old with stage II squamous cell lung carcinoma.

This sequence joins TRBV2 and TRBJ2-6, with D possibly matching TRBD2 (6 bases). The CDR3 runs to 13 residues. Germline CDR1 SNHLY, CDR2 FYNNEI. The V end was cut by 4 bases, the J end by 8 bases, with 9 bases between. CDR3 in amino acids: CASSGRVTNVLTF. The CDR3 coding sequence is TGTGCCAGCAGTGGGAGGGTGACCAACGTCCTGACTTTC.

This sequence joins TRBV2 and TRBJ2-6; D is unclear. Germline values: CDR1 SNHLY, CDR2 FYNNEI. The CDR3 spans 15 residues. V was cut by 0 bases and J by 4 bases, with 7 bases left in between. The chain's CDR3 is CASSEAGYGANVLTF. The CDR3 nucleotides are TGTGCCAGCAGTGAAGCTGGGTACGGGGCCAACGTCCTGACTTTC.

This clone appeared a single time. J is TRBJ1-4 and V is TRBV5-5; perhaps TRBD1 as D (5 bases). CDR3 length equals 13 residues. CDR1 is SGHKS and CDR2 is YYEKEE in the germline V gene (reference sequence). Trimming removed 2 bases from V and 6 bases from J, with 8 bases in between. CDR3 in DNA: TGTGCCAGCAGCTTAGGGGCTCATGAAAAACTGTTTTTT. Translating gives CASSLGAHEKLFF.

The chain is built from TRBV7-3 and TRBJ2-2; maybe TRBD1 (6 bases). The CDR3 has 12 residues. Germline CDR1 reads SGHTA; CDR2 reads FQGTGA. Trimming took off 8 bases at V and 4 bases at J, with 8 bases between the two ends. CDR3 amino acids: CASGRGTGELFF. CDR3 sequence (DNA): TGTGCCAGCGGCAGGGGCACCGGGGAGCTGTTTTTT.

The count of this clone is one. The rearrangement joins TRBV5-5 to TRBJ1-6, with D perhaps matching TRBD1 (5 bases). The CDR3 covers 15 residues. Germline-derived CDR1 and CDR2 are SGHKS and YYEKEE (reference sequence). Trimming stripped 0 bases from V and 7 bases from J, with 11 bases between. In nucleotides, the CDR3 is TGTGCCAGCAGCTTGGCGGGACGGCACAATTCACCCCTCCACTTT. Protein: CASSLAGRHNSPLHF.

J is TRBJ2-7 and V is TRBV4-2; 10 nucleotides line up with TRBD1. Germline values: CDR1 LGHNA, CDR2 YNFKEQ. V lost 4 bases and J lost 4; bases outside the gene matches: 4. This CDR3 is 14 amino acids long. This CDR3 is CASSPGQGVYEQYF. The DNA for the CDR3 is TGTGCCAGCAGCCCTGGACAGGGGGTATACGAGCAGTACTTC.

This clone showed up just a few times. V gene TRBV5-1 combines with J gene TRBJ1-5; maybe TRBD1 (6 bases). CDR1 and CDR2 from the germline V gene are SGHRS and YFSETQ. The CDR3 is made up of 15 amino acids. Trimming cost V 4 bases and J 3 bases, with 14 bases left between them. Written as DNA, the CDR3 is TGCGCCAGCAGCCTTGGTAGGGGGACCAATCAGCCCCAGCATTTT. It translates to CASSLGRGTNQPQHF.

The chain uses TRBV19 and TRBJ2-1, with 8 bases aligning to TRBD1. J was trimmed by 5 bases and V by 4 bases; bases with no gene match: 7. CDR3 length: 15 amino acids. Germline assignment: CDR1 LNHDA and CDR2 SQIVND (reference sequence). CDR3 DNA: TGTGCCAGTAGTAGCGACAGGGGACGCGACAATGAGCAGTTCTTC. This gives the protein CASSSDRGRDNEQFF.

The chain carries TRBV19 and TRBJ1-2; tentatively, D is TRBD1 (5 bases). This CDR3 region has 15 residues. V lost 5 bases and J lost 2, with 15 bases in between. Germline V gives CDR1 LNHDA, CDR2 SQIVND (reference sequence). Here the CDR3 DNA reads TGTGCCAGTAGTGACGGGGGGACGGGGAACTATGGCTACACCTTC. Its protein is CASSDGGTGNYGYTF.

This CDR3 is CASRRSGTDTQYF. As DNA, the CDR3 is TGTGCCAGCAGGAGGAGTGGTACAGATACGCAGTATTTT. J is TRBJ2-3 and V is TRBV5-8; D unresolved. The CDR3 spans 13 residues. Germline CDR1 reads SGHTS; CDR2 reads YDEGEE. The V end was cut by 5 bases, the J end by 3 bases, with 10 bases between.

The genes are TRBV28 and TRBJ2-7, with a tentative D call TRBD2 (5 bases). V lost 3 bases and J 6 bases, leaving 12 bases between the germline ends. Germline-derived CDR1 and CDR2 are MDHEN and SYDVKM. The CDR3 is made up of 13 amino acids. The CDR3 bases are TGTGCCAGCAGTTTTTGGGGTCGGGGCGAGCAGTACTTC. Protein sequence: CASSFWGRGEQYF.

The gene calls are TRBV28 and TRBJ2-6; weak D call: TRBD1 (5 bases). The CDR3 contains 17 residues. Germline CDR1 MDHEN, CDR2 SYDVKM. Trimming pared 3 bases from V and 1 base from J, leaving 13 bases between. The CDR3 sequence: CASSFQGHSSGANVLTF. CDR3 coding DNA: TGTGCCAGCAGTTTTCAAGGACACTCATCTGGGGCCAACGTCCTGACTTTC.

This chain uses TRBV5-5 with TRBJ1-5; D is perhaps TRBD1 (5 bases). V was shortened by 1 base and J by 8 bases, with 10 bases between the two germline ends. CDR1 and CDR2 (germline): SGHKS, YYEKEE (reference sequence). The CDR3 totals 13 residues. The CDR3 reads CASSLLADKPQHF. CDR3 nucleotide sequence: TGTGCCAGCAGCTTGTTGGCGGACAAGCCCCAGCATTTT. Complete variable domain (other parts from reference TRBV5-5 and TRBJ1-5): DAGVTQSPTHLIKTRGQQVTLRCSPISGHKSVSWYQQVLGQGPQFIFQYYEKEERGRGNFPDRFSARQFPNYSSELNVNALLLGDSALYLCASSLLADKPQHFGDGTRLSIL.

The chain has TRBV5-1 and TRBJ2-5, with D unresolved. V lost 2 bases to trimming and J lost 4 bases, with 15 bases between them. CDR3 length equals 15 residues. Germline-derived CDR1 and CDR2 are SGHRS and YFSETQ. The chain's CDR3 is CASSFLGPQVETQYF. The CDR3 bases are TGCGCCAGCAGCTTTCTAGGGCCCCAGGTAGAGACCCAGTACTTC.

The V gene is TRBV27, the J gene TRBJ2-2; a possible D gene is TRBD1 (6 bases). Per germline, CDR1 MNHEY and CDR2 SMNVEV (reference sequence). This CDR3 spans 16 amino acids. With 6 bases removed from V and 0 bases from J, the gap between germline ends came to 14 bases. CDR3 coding DNA: TGTGCCAGCAGCCCCGGGACACTAACGAACACCGGGGAGCTGTTTTTT. This translates into CASSPGTLTNTGELFF.

The chain couples TRBV25-1 to TRBJ2-4; D unclear. Germline assignment: CDR1 MGHDK and CDR2 SYGVNS. V lost 2 bases and J lost 16, with 12 bases in between. The CDR3 loop spans 11 amino acids. The chain's CDR3 is CASSEGRTRYF. CDR3 coding DNA: TGTGCCAGCAGTGAAGGCAGGACGCGTTACTTC. The full variable domain, in which reference TRBV25-1 and TRBJ2-4 provide the parts outside the CDR3, is EADIYQTPRYLVIGTGKKITLECSQTMGHDKMYWYQQDPGMELHLIHYSYGVNSTEKGDLSSESTVSRIRTEHFPLTLESARPSHTSQYLCASSEGRTRYFGAGTRLSVL.

The chain employs TRBV5-4 and TRBJ1-2, with 10 bases matching TRBD1. Germline V gene lookup returns CDR1 SGHNT and CDR2 YYREEE (reference sequence). V dropped 5 bases and J dropped 4; count of bases not matched to a gene: 11. There are 16 residues in the CDR3. CDR3 residues: CASSPPGTGARYGYTF. The CDR3 nucleotides read TGTGCCAGCAGTCCGCCCGGGACAGGGGCGCGCTATGGCTACACCTTC.

This clone was recorded only once. V usage is TRBV9 and J usage is TRBJ2-7, with D hard to call. CDR1 is SGDLS, CDR2 YYNGEE, per germline. The CDR3 consists of 14 residues. The V and J ends lost 2 bases and 0 bases respectively, with 9 bases between them. CDR3 in amino acids: CASSVFAVSYEQYF. For the CDR3, the DNA is TGTGCCAGCAGCGTCTTTGCGGTCTCCTACGAGCAGTACTTC.

J is TRBJ2-1 and V is TRBV5-6; D remains unclear. The CDR3 is 11 residues long. Trimming removed 2 bases at V and 12 bases at J, with 9 bases between. Germline V gene data show CDR1 as SGHDT and CDR2 as YYEEEE. CDR3: CASSFGSAQFF. CDR3 sequence (DNA): TGTGCCAGCAGCTTCGGGTCAGCGCAGTTCTTC.

The gene calls are TRBV5-1 and TRBJ2-7; no clear D. The CDR3 loop spans 13 amino acids. The V and J ends lost 0 bases and 4 bases respectively, with 8 bases between them. Germline V gene lookup returns CDR1 SGHRS and CDR2 YFSETQ. This chain's CDR3 is CASSLGSTYEQYF. The CDR3 bases are TGCGCCAGCAGCTTGGGGAGTACGTACGAGCAGTACTTC.